The rows below give T cell receptor beta chains drawn from one sample of a study of cytomegalovirus exposure and HLA in healthy donors. The method was immunoSEQ multiplex PCR; TCRdb's version includes in-frame clones alone and lacks a portion of them. The sample has some 170,000 clones; 77% are singletons. Material for sequencing was PBMCs. These receptors were collected from a woman aged 55-69 years in good health and CMV-seropositive. CDR3s include the opening cysteine and the closing phenylalanine or tryptophan. Fields, in order: CDR3 DNA, CDR3 protein, clone size, D gene, CDR3 length, V gene, J gene. A D gene is named only where the DNA matches it firmly. A row's size may be missing; if present it is once, few, many or a size class.

TGTGCCAGCAGGGGGACAGGAGAGGGTTCACCCCTCCACTTT,CASRGTGEGSPLHF,.,TRBD1,14,TRBV9,TRBJ1-6
TGTGCCAGCACCCCCCCACGGGGACCCCTCCACTTT,CASTPPRGPLHF,.,.,12,TRBV28,TRBJ1-6
TGCGCCAGCACCCCAGCCACTAGCGGGGGGTACAATGAGCAGTTCTTC,CASTPATSGGYNEQFF,.,TRBD2,16,TRBV4-3,TRBJ2-1
TGTGCCAGCAGGAGACTAGCGGGTCCCTACGAGCAGTACTTC,CASRRLAGPYEQYF,.,TRBD2,14,TRBV2,TRBJ2-7
TGTGCCAGCAGCGCGACAGGGGGACGCTATGGCTACACCTTC,CASSATGGRYGYTF,.,TRBD1,14,TRBV9,TRBJ1-2
TGTGCCAGCAGCGTTGATTTGCGCCCGACTAACTATGGCTACACCTTC,CASSVDLRPTNYGYTF,.,.,16,TRBV9,TRBJ1-2
TGTGCCAGCAGCTCCGGTCCTAACAATGAGCAGTTCTTC,CASSSGPNNEQFF,.,.,13,TRBV11-2,TRBJ2-1
TGTGCCAGTAGTTCCACGGGGGGACAGGGTGGCTACACCTTC,CASSSTGGQGGYTF,.,TRBD1,14,TRBV19,TRBJ1-2
TGCAGCGCCAGAAGATCGGCGGTCACAGATACGCAGTATTTT,CSARRSAVTDTQYF,.,.,14,TRBV29-1,TRBJ2-3
TGTGCCAGCAGAGAACAGGGGAGGAACACTGAAGCTTTCTTT,CASREQGRNTEAFF,.,TRBD1,14,TRBV2,TRBJ1-1
TGTGCCAGCAGTGAAGTATTCGGGAACTATGGCTACACCTTC,CASSEVFGNYGYTF,.,.,14,TRBV2,TRBJ1-2
TGTGCCTGGAGTGTGGGCCGGGACAGGGGAAATTCGCAGTATTTT,CAWSVGRDRGNSQYF,.,TRBD1,15,TRBV30,TRBJ2-3
TGTGCCAGCAGTCCGGGACTAGGAAACTACGAGCAGTACTTC,CASSPGLGNYEQYF,.,TRBD2,14,TRBV27,TRBJ2-7
TGCGCCAGCAGCTCCGGGACAGGGATAAACACCATATATTTT,CASSSGTGINTIYF,.,TRBD1,14,TRBV5-1,TRBJ1-3
TGTGCCTGGAGTCGGACAGCGAGCTCTGGAAACACCATATATTTT,CAWSRTASSGNTIYF,.,.,15,TRBV30,TRBJ1-3
TGTGCCAGCAGCCTCAGTAGCACAGATACGCAGTATTTT,CASSLSSTDTQYF,few,.,13,TRBV7-2,TRBJ2-3
TGTGCCAGCAGTACCCAGGGGCTGGATCAGCCCCAGCATTTT,CASSTQGLDQPQHF,.,.,14,TRBV6-5,TRBJ1-5
TGTGCCACCTCGGGACAGGGGGCGCTTTGGGAAAAACTGTTTTTT,CATSGQGALWEKLFF,.,TRBD1,15,TRBV28,TRBJ1-4
TGTGCCAGCAGCAAATCCCGCAGCCAAGAGACCCAGTACTTC,CASSKSRSQETQYF,.,.,14,TRBV21-1,TRBJ2-5
TGTGCCAGTAGTATAGAGTCCTATTCCGCTCTCCTATCATACAATGAGCAGTTCTTC,CASSIESYSALLSYNEQFF,once,.,19,TRBV19,TRBJ2-1
TGTGCTAGTGCACAGGGGGTGTCCGGGGAGCTGTTTTTT,CASAQGVSGELFF,.,TRBD1,13,TRBV12-5,TRBJ2-2
TGTGCCAGCAGCTTATCCGGGGGTACGAACACCGGGGAGCTGTTTTTT,CASSLSGGTNTGELFF,.,.,16,TRBV7-9,TRBJ2-2
TGTGCCAGCAGTCTACCGGGACAAGCTAATGAAAAACTGTTTTTT,CASSLPGQANEKLFF,.,.,15,TRBV28,TRBJ1-4
TGCGCCAGCAGCTTGGGACAGGGGGAGTCCGAGCAGTACTTC,CASSLGQGESEQYF,few,TRBD1,14,TRBV5-1,TRBJ2-7
TGTGCCAGCAGTTTATATGGGAGGAATGAAAAACTGTTTTTT,CASSLYGRNEKLFF,.,.,14,TRBV27,TRBJ1-4
TGCGCCAGCAGCCCAAAGACAGGGGGGGTGGTGCCCCAGCATTTT,CASSPKTGGVVPQHF,few,TRBD1,15,TRBV4-1,TRBJ1-5